The 3 T cell receptor beta chains reported below all come from one sample, sequenced in a study of naive and memory T cell subsets. Whole-study findings and limits: A few larger clonotypes appeared in naive repertoires, especially CD8, possibly memory cells re-expressing CD45RA.

Antigens for these TCRs are unknown. Both TRBC1 and TRBC2 were covered by a beta constant-region primer of two equimolar oligonucleotides. Nested alpha and beta constant-region primers with the SP2 primer drove four PCR rounds on ligated cDNA. TCRdb redid the calling of the UMI-ligation and nested PCR reads with MiXCR, one entry per CDR3 protein. Here the sample spans under 150,000 distinct CDR3 sequences, 15% to 25% being singletons. Sequencing was done on a sample of naive CD8+ T cells from blood. The receptors originated from a human donor in good health.

This sequence joins TRBV27 and TRBJ2-1; tentative D call: TRBD2 (6 bases). Trimming shortened V by 5 bases and J by 10 bases, and 24 bases separated the two germline ends. This CDR3 contains 16 residues. CDR1 is MNHEY, CDR2 SMNVEV, per germline (reference sequence). In DNA form, the CDR3 reads TGTGCCAGCAGTCCAGCCCGACTAGTGGATCTATGGGAGCAGTTCTTC. Amino acid sequence: CASSPARLVDLWEQFF.

The chain recombines TRBV6-5 with TRBJ2-3; D is perhaps TRBD1 or TRBD2 (5 bases each). Germline V gene sequence: CDR1 MNHEY, CDR2 SVGAGI. This CDR3 has 15 amino acids. Trimming pared 5 bases from V and 1 base from J, leaving 13 bases between. The CDR3 protein is CASSGDDFGTDTQYF. In DNA, the CDR3 is TGTGCCAGCAGTGGGGACGATTTCGGCACAGATACGCAGTATTTT.

As regards this clonotype: The junction departs from germline at one end; a sequencing error may be responsible. The J gene is TRBJ1-2, the V gene TRBV7-6; D is ambiguous. The germline V gene encodes CDR1 SGHVS and CDR2 FNYEAQ. This CDR3 comprises 14 residues. The CDR3 nucleotides are TGTGCCAGCAGCTTAGATGCGGCAGCCTATGGCTACAACTTC. It translates to CASSLDAAAYGYNF.